Below are 20 T cell receptor beta chains sequenced from a single sample in a study of cytomegalovirus exposure and HLA in healthy donors. PCR primers comprised 60 Vbeta and 13 Jbeta primers. Libraries were prepared by immunoSEQ multiplex PCR; TCRdb keeps only in-frame clonotypes and omits some of them. The sample holds roughly 110,000 clones; over 70% are singletons and the top ten take 2.5% to 3%. What was sequenced was PBMCs. These receptor sequences come from a female donor in good health and CMV-seronegative.

This clone came up a few times. The J gene is TRBJ1-1, the V gene TRBV28; 7 nucleotides match TRBD1. The V gene's germline CDR1 is MDHEN and CDR2 SYDVKM. V was clipped by 6 bases and J by 6 bases; unmatched bases: 16. There are 16 residues in the CDR3. The CDR3 region has the DNA TGTGCCAGCAGCCCCTGGGACAGCTGGGGAACGGCTGAAGCTTTCTTT. Its translation: CASSPWDSWGTAEAFF.

The rearrangement uses TRBV6-4 and TRBJ2-1; D perhaps matches TRBD2 (6 bases). CDR3 length: 15 amino acids. V was cut by 2 bases and J by 6 bases, with 14 bases left in between. The germline V gene has CDR1 MRHNA and CDR2 SNTAGT. CDR3 residues: CASSDAGTPSNEQFF. CDR3 sequence (DNA): TGTGCCAGCAGTGACGCCGGGACTCCCAGCAATGAGCAGTTCTTC.

The chain joins TRBV4-1 to TRBJ2-4; 9 nucleotides match TRBD1. The CDR3 loop spans 14 amino acids. In germline, CDR1 is MGHRA, CDR2 YSYEKL. Trimming cost V 0 bases and J 7 bases; bases outside gene matches: 1. The CDR3 DNA is TGCGCCAGCAGCCAAGAAGGGACAGGGAACATTCAGTACTTC. Its protein is CASSQEGTGNIQYF.

This clone is a singleton in its sample. The chain has TRBV11-3 and TRBJ2-1; 10 nucleotides match TRBD2. Germline CDR1 SGHNT, CDR2 YENEEA. The CDR3 length is 16 residues. V shed 5 bases, J shed 2 bases, and the junction held 6 bases outside the gene matches. CDR3: CASSEAGGMPYNEQFF. The CDR3 DNA is TGTGCCAGCAGCGAAGCGGGAGGGATGCCCTACAATGAGCAGTTCTTC.

The gene calls are TRBV11-3 and TRBJ2-7, with a weak D call TRBD2 (6 bases). Germline CDR1 reads SGHNT; CDR2 reads YENEEA. The germline V and J ends were trimmed by 1 base and 9 bases, with 16 bases remaining between them. This CDR3 comprises 14 residues. CDR3 coding DNA: TGTGCCAGCAGCTTAGCGCCGGCGGGGCTGGGGCAGTACTTC. It encodes CASSLAPAGLGQYF.

The chain uses TRBV28 and TRBJ2-1, with 8 bases that match TRBD1. Germline values: CDR1 MDHEN, CDR2 SYDVKM. After removal of 5 bases from V and 7 bases from J, the junction contained 7 bases not matched to a gene. This CDR3 comprises 14 residues. DNA for the CDR3: TGTGCCAGCAGTAAACCGGGACAGGAGAATGAGCAGTTCTTC. Its translation is CASSKPGQENEQFF. Full variable domain (remainder filled in from reference TRBV28 and TRBJ2-1): DVKVTQSSRYLVKRTGEKVFLECVQDMDHENMFWYRQDPGLGLRLIYFSYDVKMKEKGDIPEGYSVSREKKERFSLILESASTNQTSMYLCASSKPGQENEQFFGPGTRLTVL.

This clone was counted only a few times. The rearrangement joins TRBV13 to TRBJ2-7; 11 nucleotides match TRBD2. Germline lookup yields CDR1 PRHDT and CDR2 FYEKMQ (reference sequence). The CDR3 sequence is 14 residues long. V gave up 3 bases and J gave up 2 bases; unmatched junction bases: 0. The CDR3 sequence: CASSFSGRAYEQYF. The CDR3 region has the DNA TGTGCCAGCAGCTTTAGCGGGAGGGCCTACGAGCAGTACTTC.

This clone was seen only once. The DNA of the CDR3 is TGTGCCAGCAGCGCCACACCAGAAAAACTGTTTTTT. Amino acid sequence: CASSATPEKLFF. J is TRBJ1-4 and V is TRBV27; no clear D gene. This CDR3 spans 12 amino acids. Deletions cut 6 bases from V and 8 bases from J, with 10 bases between. Germline lookup yields CDR1 MNHEY and CDR2 SMNVEV (reference sequence).

V and J are TRBV11-2 and TRBJ2-3; TRBD1 might be the D (6 bases). Trimming took 3 bases from V and 6 from J, leaving 16 bases between them. CDR1 is SGHAT and CDR2 is FQNNGV in the germline V gene. The CDR3 has 15 residues. CDR3 region: CASSFRTANSDTQYF. CDR3 sequence (DNA): TGTGCCAGCAGCTTTAGGACAGCAAATTCCGATACGCAGTATTTT.

This sequence joins TRBV27 and TRBJ1-5; TRBD1 is a possible D gene (5 bases). V lost 6 bases and J lost 6, with 12 bases in between. Germline values: CDR1 MNHEY, CDR2 SMNVEV (reference sequence). CDR3 size: 13 residues. CDR3 nucleotides: TGTGCCAGCAGCTCGGGGGTAACTCAGCCCCAGCATTTT. Amino acids: CASSSGVTQPQHF.

This chain connects TRBV27 to TRBJ2-7; 10 nucleotides line up with TRBD2. Germline CDR1 MNHEY, CDR2 SMNVEV (reference sequence). This CDR3 has 15 residues. The V segment lost 2 bases and the J segment 1 base; nucleotides outside the gene matches: 2. Here the CDR3 DNA reads TGTGCCAGCAGTTTAACGACTAGCGGGTCCTACGAGCAGTACTTC. This gives the protein CASSLTTSGSYEQYF.

This clone occurred a few times. The chain has TRBV10-2 and TRBJ2-3, with TRBD1 matching over 11 bases. The V and J ends lost 7 bases and 3 bases, in that order; junction bases with no gene match: 6. In germline, CDR1 is WSHSY, CDR2 SAAADI. The CDR3 is made up of 15 amino acids. The CDR3, as DNA: TGCGCCAGCAAACCGGGACAGGGGGAGACAGATACGCAGTATTTT. Amino acids: CASKPGQGETDTQYF.

The J gene is TRBJ2-7, the V gene TRBV6-1; D not certain. Germline-derived CDR1 and CDR2 are MNHNS and SASEGT. With 2 bases removed from V and 0 bases from J, the gap between germline ends came to 14 bases. The CDR3 sequence is 16 residues long. The chain's CDR3 is CASSERSRFVSYEQYF. For the CDR3, the DNA is TGTGCCAGCAGTGAAAGGTCTAGGTTTGTCTCCTACGAGCAGTACTTC.

The chain is built from TRBV9 and TRBJ1-3, with D possibly matching TRBD1 (5 bases). Trimming cost V 3 bases and J 3 bases, with 7 bases left between them. Germline CDR1 and CDR2: SGDLS and YYNGEE. The CDR3 runs 13 residues. CDR3 in DNA: TGTGCCAGCAGCGAGGGGAATGGAAACACCATATATTTT. Translation gives CASSEGNGNTIYF.

This sequence joins TRBV7-2 and TRBJ2-2, with TRBD2 matching over 9 bases. J was trimmed by 0 bases and V by 5 bases; bases with no gene match: 13. The CDR3 sequence is 19 residues long. The germline gives CDR1 SGHTA, CDR2 FQGNSA. CDR3 coding DNA: TGTGCCAGCAGCCCACGGCTTAGTAGCGGGAGACCGAACACCGGGGAGCTGTTTTTT. Protein sequence: CASSPRLSSGRPNTGELFF.

The CDR3 DNA is TGTGCCAGCAGCCAAGATCCGGGGGGAAGCTCCTACAATGAGCAGTTCTTC. As protein: CASSQDPGGSSYNEQFF. The rearrangement links TRBV4-2 to TRBJ2-1, with 7 bases aligning to TRBD2. Trimming at V came to 0 bases and at J to 0 bases, leaving 5 bases not matched to a gene. Germline V gene lookup returns CDR1 LGHNA and CDR2 YNFKEQ. CDR3 size: 17 residues.

V is TRBV30 and J is TRBJ2-2, with a tentative D call TRBD2 (5 bases). From germline, CDR1 is GTSNPN and CDR2 SVGIG (reference sequence). The V gene lost 8 bases and the J gene lost 3 bases, with 16 bases spanning the gap. The CDR3 length is 14 residues. CDR3 sequence reads: CALKVRGDTGELFF. DNA of the CDR3: TGTGCCCTAAAAGTACGGGGTGACACCGGGGAGCTGTTTTTT.

The rearrangement links TRBV19 to TRBJ1-5; no definite D call. Trimming took off 1 base at V and 5 bases at J, with 9 bases between the two ends. CDR3 length: 14 amino acids. The germline V gene encodes CDR1 LNHDA and CDR2 SQIVND (reference sequence). The DNA of the CDR3 is TGTGCCAGTAGTATAGGCGAGAATTATCAGCCCCAGCATTTT. Protein: CASSIGENYQPQHF.

In its sample, this clone was seen a few times. This chain joins TRBV13 and TRBJ2-6; D remains unclear. Germline CDR1 PRHDT, CDR2 FYEKMQ (reference sequence). V lost 7 bases and J lost 0, with 10 bases in between. The CDR3 has 15 residues. The CDR3 loop is CASTDSRSGANVLTF. DNA of the CDR3: TGTGCCAGCACCGACTCGCGCTCTGGGGCCAACGTCCTGACTTTC.

This clone was recorded a few times. The chain uses TRBV4-2 and TRBJ2-1; 7 bases are a match to TRBD2. Germline CDR1 reads LGHNA; CDR2 reads YNFKEQ. V dropped 1 base and J dropped 9; count of bases not matched to a gene: 6. CDR3 length: 14 amino acids. CDR3 sequence reads: CASSQGAGAVEQFF. The DNA for the CDR3 is TGTGCCAGCAGCCAAGGGGCGGGAGCAGTTGAGCAGTTCTTC.